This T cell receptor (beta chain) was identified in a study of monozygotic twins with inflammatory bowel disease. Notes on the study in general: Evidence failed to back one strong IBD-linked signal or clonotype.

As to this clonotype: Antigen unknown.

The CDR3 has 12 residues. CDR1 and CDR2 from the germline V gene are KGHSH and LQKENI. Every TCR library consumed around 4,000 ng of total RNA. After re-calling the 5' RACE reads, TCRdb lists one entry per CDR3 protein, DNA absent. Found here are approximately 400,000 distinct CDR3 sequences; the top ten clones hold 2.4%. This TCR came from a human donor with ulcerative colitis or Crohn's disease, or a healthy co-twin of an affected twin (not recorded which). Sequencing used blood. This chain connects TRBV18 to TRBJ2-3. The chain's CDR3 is CASSPSLDTQYF.